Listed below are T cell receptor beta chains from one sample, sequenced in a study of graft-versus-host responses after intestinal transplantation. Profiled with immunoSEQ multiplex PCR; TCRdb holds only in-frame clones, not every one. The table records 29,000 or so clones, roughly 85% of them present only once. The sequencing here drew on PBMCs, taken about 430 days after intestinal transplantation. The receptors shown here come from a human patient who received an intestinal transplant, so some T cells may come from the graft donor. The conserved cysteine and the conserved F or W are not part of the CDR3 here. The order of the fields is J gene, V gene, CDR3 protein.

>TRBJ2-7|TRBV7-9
ASSDEQY
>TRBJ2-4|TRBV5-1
ASSLHRGDIQY
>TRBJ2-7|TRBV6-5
ASSYSSLTGGYEQY
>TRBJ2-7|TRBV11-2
ASSLGGRGNEQY
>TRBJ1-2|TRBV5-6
ASSLGDRANYGYT
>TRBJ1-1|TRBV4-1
ASSQDNLRPEAF
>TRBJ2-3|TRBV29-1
SVEDGTDTQY
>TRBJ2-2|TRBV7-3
ASSSTGTGELF
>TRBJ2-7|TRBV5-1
ASSFRDRGYEQY
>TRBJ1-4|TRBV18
ASSPPGQFRVEKLF
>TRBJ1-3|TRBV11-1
ASSLSNGAGNTIY
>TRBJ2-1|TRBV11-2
ASSLTGYNEQF
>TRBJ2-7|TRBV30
AWSLAPPREQY
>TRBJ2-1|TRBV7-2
ASSFMYSGRNEQF
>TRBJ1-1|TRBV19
ASSIVGGGLTVIDTEAF
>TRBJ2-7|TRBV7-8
ASSLVGGSYEQY
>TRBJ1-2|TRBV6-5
ASSYTGGLNYGYT
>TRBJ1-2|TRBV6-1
ASSLTTGHRGYT
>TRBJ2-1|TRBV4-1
ASSQDGYEQF
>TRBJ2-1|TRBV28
ASSSGLAGGSYNEQF